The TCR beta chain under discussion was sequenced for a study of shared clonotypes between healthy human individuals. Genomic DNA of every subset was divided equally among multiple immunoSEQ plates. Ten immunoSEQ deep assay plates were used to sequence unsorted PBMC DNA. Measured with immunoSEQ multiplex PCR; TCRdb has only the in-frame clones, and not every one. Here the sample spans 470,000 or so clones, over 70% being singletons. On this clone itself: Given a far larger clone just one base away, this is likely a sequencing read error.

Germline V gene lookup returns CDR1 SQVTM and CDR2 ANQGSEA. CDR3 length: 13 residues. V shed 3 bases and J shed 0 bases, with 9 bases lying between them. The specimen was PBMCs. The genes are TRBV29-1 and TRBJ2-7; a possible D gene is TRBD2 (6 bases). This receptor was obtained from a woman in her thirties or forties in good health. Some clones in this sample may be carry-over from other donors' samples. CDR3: CSVEVDYSYEQYF. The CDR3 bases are TGCAGCGTTGAGGTGGACTACTCCTACGAGCAGTACTTC.